This T cell receptor (beta chain) came from a study of blood T cells in healthy people across ages. Study observations and caveats: Naive CD4+ cells and diversity were both higher in long-lived donors than in aged donors.

Concerning this clonotype: The antigen is not known.

The draw of peripheral blood yielded about 10 milliliters from each donor. For the second PCR, which ran for about 7 to 11 cycles, a sample-barcoded 5' primer and a J-beta primer mix were used. A template-switch adaptor that had 12 random nucleotides put a tag on each cDNA molecule. TCRdb passed the 5' RACE reads through MiXCR, listing each CDR3 protein once. The sample lists approximately 1,100,000 distinct CDR3 sequences, less than 50% occurring once. Germline CDR1 is SGHAT and CDR2 is FQNNGV. CDR3 length: 18 residues. Trimming pared 1 base from V and 1 base from J, leaving 19 bases between. Sample: blood. The TCR sequence derives from a woman between 55 and 75 years old in good health. The J gene is TRBJ1-1, the V gene TRBV11-2; D possibly corresponds to TRBD1 (5 bases). The CDR3 DNA reads as TGTGCCAGCAGCTTAGGATTCAGTGGGGGTCTCCCGAACACTGAAGCTTTCTTT. It codes for CASSLGFSGGLPNTEAFF.